Shown below are 32 T cell receptor beta chains from a single sample sequenced in a study of cytotoxic CD8 clonotypes in ibrutinib-treated CLL. Data came from immunoSEQ multiplex PCR; TCRdb stores just in-frame clones and leaves some out. This table holds some 160,000 clones, about four fifths found once. The specimen was PBMCs, collected after 12 months of ibrutinib treatment. The origin of the receptors is a human donor with chronic lymphocytic leukemia.

The chain links TRBV7-3 to TRBJ1-6; D gene uncertain. The CDR3 covers 14 residues. V was trimmed by 2 bases and J by 4 bases, leaving 6 bases between them. Germline CDR1 SGHTA, CDR2 FQGTGA. CDR3 region: CASSLEGYNSPLHF. The CDR3, as DNA: TGTGCCAGCAGCTTAGAAGGTTATAATTCACCCCTCCACTTT. The variable domain in full, completed from reference TRBV7-3 and TRBJ1-6, reads GAGVSQTPSNKVTEKGKYVELRCDPISGHTALYWYRQSLGQGPEFLIYFQGTGAADDSGLPNDRFFAVRPEGSVSTLKIQRTERGDSAVYLCASSLEGYNSPLHFGNGTRLTVT.

This clone showed up just a few times. The chain joins TRBV5-1 to TRBJ2-7, with D perhaps TRBD1 (5 bases). V gave up 3 bases and J gave up 4 bases, with 8 bases separating them. The CDR3 runs to 12 residues. From germline, CDR1 is SGHRS and CDR2 YFSETQ. The DNA of the CDR3 is TGCGCCAGCAGCTCCCAGGGATACGAGCAGTACTTC. Residues: CASSSQGYEQYF. Supplemented by reference TRBV5-1 and TRBJ2-7, the full variable domain reads KAGVTQTPRYLIKTRGQQVTLSCSPISGHRSVSWYQQTPGQGLQFLFEYFSETQRNKGNFPGRFSGRQFSNSRSEMNVSTLELGDSALYLCASSSQGYEQYFGPGTRLTVT.

This clone was seen a handful of times. This chain uses TRBV9 with TRBJ1-4; perhaps TRBD1 as D (5 bases). There are 15 residues in the CDR3. In germline, CDR1 is SGDLS, CDR2 YYNGEE. The V end was cut by 0 bases, the J end by 5 bases, with 11 bases between. CDR3 amino acids: CASSVGLGGNEKLFF. CDR3 bases: TGTGCCAGCAGCGTAGGGCTTGGGGGGAATGAAAAACTGTTTTTT.

This chain links TRBV4-2 with TRBJ1-2; tentative D call: TRBD1 (5 bases). Germline V gene lookup returns CDR1 LGHNA and CDR2 YNFKEQ. Trimming left V 0 bases short and J 2 bases short, with 10 bases between. CDR3 length equals 15 residues. Written as DNA, the CDR3 is TGTGCCAGCAGCCAAGAGTCGGGGCTCAACTATGGCTACACCTTC. As protein: CASSQESGLNYGYTF.

The V and J genes are TRBV28 and TRBJ2-3; either TRBD1 or TRBD2 may fit D (5 bases each). The germline CDR1 and CDR2 sequences are MDHEN and SYDVKM. Trimming stripped 6 bases from V and 2 bases from J, with 18 bases between. There are 16 residues in the CDR3. CDR3 region: CASSPPRDAYTDTQYF. The CDR3 DNA sequence: TGTGCCAGCAGCCCTCCCCGGGACGCCTACACAGATACGCAGTATTTT.

V usage is TRBV28 and J usage is TRBJ2-7; TRBD1 might be the D (5 bases). This CDR3 has 15 residues. The V and J ends lost 4 bases and 1 base respectively, with 14 bases between them. Germline values: CDR1 MDHEN, CDR2 SYDVKM. The CDR3 here is CASSYTQGSSYEQYF. As DNA, the CDR3 is TGTGCCAGCAGTTATACTCAGGGAAGTTCCTACGAGCAGTACTTC.

The chain employs TRBV6-5 and TRBJ1-2; D possibly corresponds to TRBD1 (6 bases). The CDR3 length is 14 residues. Germline assignment: CDR1 MNHEY and CDR2 SVGAGI. V was cut by 0 bases and J by 6 bases, with 11 bases left in between. CDR3 coding DNA: TGTGCCAGCAGTTACTCTACAGGGATAAATGGCTACACCTTC. Translated, it gives CASSYSTGINGYTF.

The rearrangement uses TRBV9 and TRBJ1-5; D unclear. The CDR3 spans 14 residues. CDR1 SGDLS and CDR2 YYNGEE come from the germline V gene. V was cut by 0 bases and J by 6 bases, with 10 bases left in between. The CDR3 sequence: CASSVVGFSQPQHF. The CDR3 coding sequence is TGTGCCAGCAGCGTAGTGGGTTTCAGTCAGCCCCAGCATTTT.

The V call is TRBV2, the J call TRBJ2-6, with D unclear. V lost 0 bases, J lost 0 bases, and 6 bases lay in between. This CDR3 region has 16 residues. Germline CDR1 reads SNHLY; CDR2 reads FYNNEI. The DNA for the CDR3 is TGTGCCAGCAGTGAAGCAGGCTACTCTGGGGCCAACGTCCTGACTTTC. Translated: CASSEAGYSGANVLTF.

The chain joins TRBV29-1 to TRBJ2-4; TRBD1 might be the D (5 bases). Trimming pared 1 base from V and 0 bases from J, leaving 13 bases between. Germline V CDR1 and CDR2: SQVTM, ANQGSEA. The CDR3 is 16 residues long. The CDR3, as DNA: TGCAGCGTTGAAGGGGGTCCCGACAGAGCCAAAAACATTCAGTACTTC. This codes for CSVEGGPDRAKNIQYF.

The chain carries TRBV15 and TRBJ1-1; D is ambiguous. This CDR3 has 12 residues. Germline V gene data show CDR1 as LNHNV and CDR2 as YYDKDF (reference sequence). Trimming removed 1 base from V and 4 bases from J, with 4 bases in between. CDR3 in amino acids: CATSRVSTEAFF. The CDR3 coding sequence is TGTGCCACCAGCAGAGTGAGCACTGAAGCTTTCTTT.

A note on this clone: Germline and junction disagree at one end, which may indicate a read error. The V and J genes are TRBV7-7 and TRBJ2-2, with D hard to call. Germline-derived CDR1 and CDR2 are SSHAT and FNYEAQ (reference sequence). The CDR3 sequence is 14 residues long. For the CDR3, the DNA is TGTGCCAGCAGTGGAATAAAGAACGCCGGGGAGCTGTTTTTT. As protein: CASSGIKNAGELFF. Drawing the rest from reference TRBV7-7 and TRBJ2-2, the complete variable domain is GAGVSQSPRYKVTKRGQDVTLRCDPISSHATLYWYQQALGQGPEFLTYFNYEAQPDKSGLPSDRFSAERPEGSISTLTIQRTEQRDSAMYRCASSGIKNAGELFFGEGSRLTVL.

This clone was detected once. This chain joins TRBV20-1 and TRBJ2-1; D not certain. This CDR3 spans 10 amino acids. V was shortened by 4 bases and J by 7 bases, with 5 bases between the two germline ends. CDR1 is DFQATT and CDR2 is SNEGSKA in the germline V gene (reference sequence). The CDR3 sequence is CSATVNEQFF. The CDR3 DNA is TGCAGTGCTACCGTAAATGAGCAGTTCTTC.

J is TRBJ2-5 and V is TRBV7-2; D gene uncertain. Trimming shortened V by 5 bases and J by 5 bases, and 6 bases separated the two germline ends. In germline, CDR1 is SGHTA, CDR2 FQGNSA. The CDR3 extends over 11 amino acids. CDR3 sequence: CASSIGETQYF. As DNA, the CDR3 is TGTGCCAGCAGCATCGGGGAGACCCAGTACTTC. The whole variable domain, filled in from reference TRBV7-2 and TRBJ2-5, reads GAGVSQSPSNKVTEKGKDVELRCDPISGHTALYWYRQSLGQGLEFLIYFQGNSAPDKSGLPSDRFSAERTGGSVSTLTIQRTQQEDSAVYLCASSIGETQYFGPGTRLLVL.

In its sample, this clone was seen a few times. This chain joins TRBV20-1 and TRBJ1-2; 7 nucleotides match TRBD1. This CDR3 is 11 amino acids long. V shed 0 bases and J 13 bases; nucleotides not matched to a gene: 5. Looked up from germline, CDR1 is DFQATT and CDR2 is SNEGSKA (reference sequence). The CDR3 spells CSARDDRASTF. The DNA for the CDR3 is TGCAGTGCTAGAGACGACAGGGCGAGCACCTTC.

V is TRBV2 and J is TRBJ1-2; D is ambiguous. From germline, CDR1 is SNHLY and CDR2 FYNNEI. V lost 6 bases to trimming and J lost 5 bases, with 19 bases between them. There are 15 residues in the CDR3. The CDR3 DNA is TGTGCCAGCAGCCTTAAAGACGGGTCCCTTTATGGCTACACCTTC. This codes for CASSLKDGSLYGYTF.

This chain uses TRBV19 with TRBJ2-2; weak D call: TRBD1 (6 bases). CDR3 length: 15 residues. V was cut by 6 bases and J by 7 bases, with 18 bases left in between. The germline gives CDR1 LNHDA, CDR2 SQIVND (reference sequence). CDR3 bases: TGTGCCAGTAGCAATCCGGGACACGGTCACGGGGAGCTGTTTTTT. This encodes CASSNPGHGHGELFF. The full variable domain, its missing parts supplied by reference TRBV19 and TRBJ2-2, is DGGITQSPKYLFRKEGQNVTLSCEQNLNHDAMYWYRQDPGQGLRLIYYSQIVNDFQKGDIAEGYSVSREKKESFPLTVTSAQKNPTAFYLCASSNPGHGHGELFFGEGSRLTVL.

The CDR3 sequence: CATTPGPSGEQYF. The CDR3 DNA follows: TGTGCCACAACCCCGGGACCTTCGGGAGAGCAGTACTTC. The V and J genes are TRBV6-6 and TRBJ2-7; D assignment may be TRBD1 or TRBD2 (5 bases each). This CDR3 is built from 13 residues. Germline CDR1 and CDR2: MNHNY and SVGAGI (reference sequence). Trimming shortened V by 10 bases and J by 7 bases, and 20 bases separated the two germline ends.

The rearrangement joins TRBV4-2 to TRBJ2-3, with 8 bases matching TRBD2. V lost 1 base, J lost 0 bases, and 9 bases stayed unmatched. This CDR3 has 18 residues. The V gene's germline CDR1 is LGHNA and CDR2 YNFKEQ. CDR3 in DNA: TGTGCCAGCAGCCAAGGGAGCGGGGGCCCCTCTAGCACAGATACGCAGTATTTT. It translates to CASSQGSGGPSSTDTQYF.

V and J are TRBV19 and TRBJ1-2; no clear D. The CDR3 has 13 residues. CDR1 is LNHDA and CDR2 is SQIVND in the germline V gene (reference sequence). V was trimmed by 3 bases and J by 8 bases, leaving 13 bases between them. The CDR3, as DNA: TGTGCCAGTAGTATCCTCGACCTCGGGGGCTACACCTTC. It translates to CASSILDLGGYTF.

The chain joins TRBV5-1 to TRBJ2-5; the D gene is possibly TRBD1 (6 bases). Trimming cost V 4 bases and J 2 bases, with 15 bases left between them. Germline CDR1 and CDR2: SGHRS and YFSETQ. This CDR3 is 15 amino acids long. The DNA for the CDR3 is TGCGCCAGCAGCCCCTCCTTTAGGGGGCAAGAGACCCAGTACTTC. Translated, it gives CASSPSFRGQETQYF.

The chain uses TRBV10-2 and TRBJ2-5; 9 bases map to TRBD1. CDR3 size: 15 residues. The germline V gene has CDR1 WSHSY and CDR2 SAAADI. The trim removed 6 bases at V and 2 bases at J, leaving 7 bases unmatched. The CDR3 loop is CASRPDRGKQETQYF. In DNA, the CDR3 is TGCGCCAGCAGACCTGACAGGGGGAAACAAGAGACCCAGTACTTC.

V is TRBV7-9 and J is TRBJ2-2; 13 bases map to TRBD2. In germline, CDR1 is SEHNR, CDR2 FQNEAQ (reference sequence). V gave up 5 bases and J gave up 0 bases; unmatched junction bases: 9. The CDR3 has 19 amino acids. The CDR3 protein is CASSTRTSGSGANTGELFF. CDR3 DNA: TGTGCCAGCAGCACCCGGACTAGCGGGAGTGGGGCGAACACCGGGGAGCTGTTTTTT.

V and J are TRBV6-1 and TRBJ2-7; 8 bases agree with TRBD1. The V and J ends lost 10 bases and 6 bases, in that order; junction bases with no gene match: 8. The CDR3 is 12 residues long. Per germline, CDR1 MNHNS and CDR2 SASEGT. DNA for the CDR3: TGTGCCACGGGACAGGTGCCGGGCGAGCAGTACTTC. Its translation is CATGQVPGEQYF.

This chain connects TRBV7-3 to TRBJ2-3, with D tentatively TRBD2 (6 bases). CDR1 and CDR2 (germline): SGHTA, FQGTGA. The CDR3 is 14 residues long. V dropped 2 bases and J dropped 6 bases, with 12 bases sitting between them. CDR3 DNA: TGTGCCAGCAGCTTAGGGGACTTCCTGGATACGCAGTATTTT. It specifies CASSLGDFLDTQYF.

This clone was seen only a few times. The rearrangement uses TRBV21-1 and TRBJ2-7; the tabulated D call, TRBD2, remains unverified against the DNA. TRBV21-1 is labeled a pseudogene. The CDR3 extends over 19 amino acids. Here the CDR3 reads CASSKGPSGGKRECHEQYF. The CDR3 nucleotides read TGTGCCAGCAGCAAAGGTCCCTCGGGGGGAAAGCGGGAGTGCCACGAGCAGTACTTC.

The chain uses TRBV27 and TRBJ2-2, with unresolved D. Trimming removed 3 bases from V and 1 base from J, with 3 bases in between. Germline assignment: CDR1 MNHEY and CDR2 SMNVEV (reference sequence). The CDR3 is 13 residues long. The CDR3 loop reads CASSFLNTGELFF. CDR3 bases: TGTGCCAGCAGTTTTCTGAACACCGGGGAGCTGTTTTTT.

The chain links TRBV11-2 to TRBJ2-7; 12 bases agree with TRBD2. J lost 0 bases, V lost 6 bases, and 3 bases had no gene match. The V gene's germline CDR1 is SGHAT and CDR2 FQNNGV. The CDR3 is 15 amino acids. The CDR3 loop reads CASSLAGGSSYEQYF. The CDR3 DNA sequence: TGTGCCAGCAGTCTAGCGGGAGGGAGCTCCTACGAGCAGTACTTC.

The count of this clone is one. The rearrangement uses TRBV19 and TRBJ1-5, with D perhaps matching TRBD1 (5 bases). Germline V gives CDR1 LNHDA, CDR2 SQIVND (reference sequence). V dropped 6 bases and J dropped 7 bases, with 22 bases sitting between them. The CDR3 has 16 residues. This CDR3 reads CASSANRAARGQPQHF. As DNA, the CDR3 is TGTGCCAGTAGCGCAAACCGAGCCGCGAGGGGACAGCCCCAGCATTTT.

The chain is built from TRBV9 and TRBJ1-4; TRBD1 is a possible D gene (5 bases). The CDR3 is 14 residues long. Per germline, CDR1 SGDLS and CDR2 YYNGEE. V was pared by 2 bases and J by 5 bases, with 10 bases between. CDR3 DNA sequence: TGTGCCAGCAGCGTCAGGCCAGGGAATGAAAAACTGTTTTTT. Translation: CASSVRPGNEKLFF. The variable domain in full, completed from reference TRBV9 and TRBJ1-4, reads DSGVTQTPKHLITATGQRVTLRCSPRSGDLSVYWYQQSLDQGLQFLIQYYNGEERAKGNILERFSAQQFPDLHSELNLSSLELGDSALYFCASSVRPGNEKLFFGSGTQLSVL.

This rearrangement joins TRBV18 to TRBJ2-7, with TRBD2 identical over 8 bases. Germline-derived CDR1 and CDR2 are KGHSH and LQKENI. The V gene end was trimmed by 3 bases and the J gene end by 1 base; junction bases not matched to a gene: 2. The CDR3 has 14 residues. CDR3 loop: CASSPGLASYEQYF. The DNA for the CDR3 is TGTGCCAGCTCACCCGGACTAGCTTCCTACGAGCAGTACTTC.

The V and J genes are TRBV6-6 and TRBJ2-7, with 7 bases aligning to TRBD2. Germline V lookup: CDR1 MNHNY, CDR2 SVGAGI (reference sequence). Trimming cost V 4 bases and J 2 bases; bases outside gene matches: 8. This CDR3 has 15 residues. The chain's CDR3 is CASSLLAPKAYEQYF. The CDR3 nucleotides read TGTGCCAGCAGTTTACTAGCGCCTAAAGCCTACGAGCAGTACTTC.